Sequencing of this TCR beta chain was carried out in a study of beta chain features in type 1 diabetes. Study-level points and caveats: Researchers report that Type 1 diabetes patients had moderately but significantly shorter TCRB CDR3s across all four CD4+ subsets.

Sequenced material consisted of expressed TCRB transcripts (all of the isolated RNA was reverse transcribed). Naive, central memory and regulatory T cell samples produced a mean of roughly 3.5 million reads. Clones were sequenced by immunoSEQ multiplex PCR, and TCRdb holds only the in-frame ones, with some missing. The sample has some 240,000 clones, 16% seen once. Sorting based on CD45RO/CCR7/CD25/CD127/CD95/CD27 separated CD4+ naive, central memory, regulatory and stem cell-like memory cells. The table lists this clone with a few counts. Its target is not known. The germline CDR1 and CDR2 sequences are LGHNA and YSLEER. The ends were cut back, 0 bases at V and 4 bases at J, with 9 bases in the middle. CDR3 length equals 14 residues.

The chain has TRBV4-3 and TRBJ1-2; D is possibly TRBD1 (6 bases). The clonotype was recovered from a man aged 25-45 years with type 1 diabetes. The sample was naive CD4+ T cells from blood. The CDR3 protein is CASSQDPTGYGYTF. The CDR3 region has the DNA TGCGCCAGCAGCCAAGATCCGACAGGCTATGGCTACACCTTC.